Presented here are 14 T cell receptor beta chains from one specimen sequenced in a study of CD8 T cells in ankylosing spondylitis. Each CDR3 protein gets one entry after TCRdb re-called the 5' RACE reads with MiXCR. The table includes 290,000 or so distinct CDR3 sequences, around 21% detected once. Sequencing was done on a sample of blood, either unsorted or a sorted T cell fraction (not recorded which). The source is a female donor with ankylosing spondylitis or in good health (not recorded which).

J is TRBJ2-1 and V is TRBV20-1; D not resolved. The CDR3 covers 14 residues. V was trimmed by 3 bases and J by 0 bases, leaving 9 bases between them. Germline V gives CDR1 DFQATT, CDR2 SNEGSKA (reference sequence). The DNA of the CDR3 is TGCAGTGCTAGTATGGCGAGCTCCTACAATGAGCAGTTCTTC. Translation gives CSASMASSYNEQFF.

This clonotype was recorded a few times. V is TRBV15 and J is TRBJ1-1, with no clear D. This CDR3 region has 12 residues. V gave up 8 bases and J gave up 8 bases, with 15 bases separating them. Germline V CDR1 and CDR2: LNHNV, YYDKDF (reference sequence). CDR3 sequence (DNA): TGTGCCACCGCACGTGTAAGGTCCGAAGCTTTCTTT. As protein: CATARVRSEAFF. Filled out from reference TRBV15 and TRBJ1-1, the complete variable domain reads DAMVIQNPRYQVTQFGKPVTLSCSQTLNHNVMYWYQQKSSQAPKLLFHYYDKDFNNEADTPDNFQSRRPNTSFCFLDIRSPGLGDTAMYLCATARVRSEAFFGQGTRLTVV.

The chain joins TRBV11-3 to TRBJ2-3, with 9 positions matching TRBD2. The CDR3 sequence is 15 residues long. Germline V gives CDR1 SGHNT, CDR2 YENEEA. The junction had 2 bases not matched to a gene; V was cut back by 1 base and J by 3 bases. The DNA of the CDR3 is TGTGCCAGCAGCTTAGGAGCGGGAGGTACAGATACGCAGTATTTT. Its protein is CASSLGAGGTDTQYF.

The chain employs TRBV2 and TRBJ2-7, with D perhaps TRBD2 (5 bases). The CDR3 length is 13 residues. CDR1 and CDR2 from the germline V gene are SNHLY and FYNNEI. Trimming cost V 4 bases and J 6 bases, with 13 bases left between them. For the CDR3, the DNA is TGTGCCAGCAGTGGGGTTCGTGGAGGCGAGCAGTACTTC. This codes for CASSGVRGGEQYF.

The chain joins TRBV5-1 to TRBJ2-1; no reliable D call. V dropped 0 bases and J dropped 2 bases, with 9 bases sitting between them. CDR3 length equals 15 residues. Germline loops: CDR1 SGHRS, CDR2 YFSETQ. CDR3 sequence (DNA): TGCGCCAGCAGCTTGGAGGCTGGGACCTACAATGAGCAGTTCTTC. It specifies CASSLEAGTYNEQFF.

This clonotype has only a few counts. The chain is built from TRBV12-3 or TRBV12-4 and TRBJ1-2; D is unclear. The CDR3 length is 13 residues. V lost 2 bases and J lost 4, with 8 bases in between. The CDR3 reads CASSLLFSYGYTF. DNA for the CDR3: TGTGCCAGCAGTTTACTATTTTCCTATGGCTACACCTTC.

The chain uses TRBV20-1 and TRBJ2-3; a possible D gene is TRBD2 (5 bases). The CDR3 is made up of 15 amino acids. Germline V gene lookup returns CDR1 DFQATT and CDR2 SNEGSKA (reference sequence). Trimming left V 5 bases short and J 0 bases short, with 15 bases between. In nucleotides, the CDR3 is TGCAGTGCTCCTTCCCGAGCGGCTAGCACAGATACGCAGTATTTT. Translated, it gives CSAPSRAASTDTQYF.

This clonotype has at least ten counts. CDR3 protein: CASSVAGTSGKNEQFF. CDR3 nucleotides: TGTGCCAGCAGCGTAGCTGGGACTAGCGGCAAGAATGAGCAGTTCTTC. V usage is TRBV9 and J usage is TRBJ2-1; 11 positions match TRBD2. The junction had 6 bases not matched to a gene; V was cut back by 0 bases and J by 7 bases. The CDR3 consists of 16 residues. Per germline, CDR1 SGDLS and CDR2 YYNGEE.

This clonotype was recorded at least ten times. This rearrangement joins TRBV12-3 or TRBV12-4 to TRBJ1-2, with D possibly being TRBD1 (5 bases). The V end lost 5 bases, the J end lost 7 bases, and 14 bases lay between the germline ends. This CDR3 is 13 amino acids long. The CDR3 sequence: CASSTGTEAGYTF. The CDR3 coding sequence is TGTGCCAGCAGTACCGGGACGGAGGCTGGCTACACCTTC.

CDR3 protein: CASSPALSYNEQFF. CDR3 nucleotides: TGTGCCAGCTCACCGGCTCTCTCCTACAATGAGCAGTTCTTC. The J gene is TRBJ2-1, the V gene TRBV18; no definite D call. The ends were cut back, 3 bases at V and 0 bases at J, with 6 bases in the middle. CDR3 length equals 14 residues. Germline CDR1 and CDR2: KGHSH and LQKENI.

This clonotype was seen a handful of times. As DNA, the CDR3 is TGTGCCAGCTCACCTAGCGGGAGGCAATTTCCCTACGAGCAGTACTTC. Protein sequence: CASSPSGRQFPYEQYF. This chain uses TRBV18 with TRBJ2-7; 10 bases align to TRBD2. CDR3 length: 16 amino acids. Unmatched junction bases numbered 7, after V lost 3 bases and J lost 2 bases. Germline assignment: CDR1 KGHSH and CDR2 LQKENI.

This clonotype has a count of ten or more. The chain recombines TRBV20-1 with TRBJ2-3, with 8 bases identical to TRBD2. Trimming removed 4 bases from V and 4 bases from J; junction bases left unmatched: 10. The CDR3 sequence is 15 residues long. The germline V gene encodes CDR1 DFQATT and CDR2 SNEGSKA (reference sequence). CDR3 amino acids: CSATSFGREADTQYF. As DNA, the CDR3 is TGCAGTGCTACCTCCTTCGGGCGGGAGGCAGATACGCAGTATTTT.

This clonotype was observed at least ten times. The chain links TRBV29-1 to TRBJ2-7; possibly TRBD2 for D (6 bases). Germline V CDR1 and CDR2: SQVTM, ANQGSEA. CDR3 size: 13 residues. V was shortened by 4 bases and J by 5 bases, with 15 bases between the two germline ends. The DNA of the CDR3 is TGCAGCGTTGGGGGACTCCTGGCCAACGAGCAGTACTTC. This encodes CSVGGLLANEQYF.

Many counts were recorded for this clonotype. This chain's CDR3 is CSVVRGRKGEQFF. CDR3 sequence (DNA): TGCAGCGTTGTCCGGGGGCGCAAAGGTGAGCAGTTCTTC. The chain carries TRBV29-1 and TRBJ2-1, with D perhaps assigned TRBD1 or TRBD2 (6 bases each). The CDR3 contains 13 residues. Trimming left V 4 bases short and J 9 bases short, with 16 bases between. Germline lookup yields CDR1 SQVTM and CDR2 ANQGSEA.